In this sample, the clone carrying this T cell receptor (beta chain) turned up a few times. Its specificity is not known. The sample belongs to a study of CD8+CD57+ T cells in acquired aplastic anemia. Study findings and constraints: Patients and controls had in common twenty-nine CD8+ CDR3 sequences. Controls did not differ significantly from patients in CD8+ Simpson's diversity.

Per germline, CDR1 KGHDR and CDR2 SFDVKD. CDR3 length: 14 amino acids. J gave up 2 bases and V 4 bases, and 3 bases lay outside the gene matches. Profiling of TCR beta VDJ combinations and CDR3 sequences used genomic DNA as template. TCRdb independently ran MiXCR on the reads; one entry per CDR3 protein. The table includes around 190,000 distinct CDR3 sequences, 48% detected once. An expansion of CD8+CD57+ cells by flow cytometry had been shown in patients chosen for sequencing. Patient blood was sampled before any therapy had been received. The TCR comes from a human donor with aplastic anemia. The sample consisted of sorted CD4+, CD8+, or CD8+CD57+ T cells (not recorded which) from PBMCs. The chain carries TRBV24-1 and TRBJ2-7, with 8 nucleotides matching TRBD2. CDR3 amino acids: CATSDRTSTYEQYF. CDR3 DNA: TGTGCCACCAGTGACCGGACTAGCACCTACGAGCAGTACTTC.